This passage covers 9 T cell receptor beta chains from one sample sequenced in a study of blood T cell repertoires in COVID-19. Produced via immunoSEQ multiplex PCR; TCRdb's table is partial and in-frame only. The sample contains some 370,000 clones, around 91% of which appear only once. Source material: peripheral blood. These receptors all come from a man younger than 35 with active or convalescent COVID-19.

V gene TRBV14 combines with J gene TRBJ2-3; 12 bases match TRBD2. This CDR3 has 18 residues. Germline V CDR1 and CDR2: SGHDN, FVKESK. Trimming removed 3 bases from V and 1 base from J; junction bases left unmatched: 8. The CDR3 loop reads CASSHRVSSGGGTDTQYF. CDR3 DNA sequence: TGTGCCAGCAGCCATCGGGTGTCTAGCGGGGGGGGCACAGATACGCAGTATTTT. The whole variable domain, filled in from reference TRBV14 and TRBJ2-3, reads EAGVTQFPSHSVIEKGQTVTLRCDPISGHDNLYWYRRVMGKEIKFLLHFVKESKQDESGMPNNRFLAERTGGTYSTLKVQPAELEDSGVYFCASSHRVSSGGGTDTQYFGPGTRLTVL.

The V and J genes are TRBV27 and TRBJ2-7, with 10 bases identical to TRBD2. Germline CDR1 MNHEY, CDR2 SMNVEV (reference sequence). The V gene end was trimmed by 0 bases and the J gene end by 2 bases; junction bases not matched to a gene: 1. The CDR3 covers 15 residues. CDR3 DNA sequence: TGTGCCAGCAGTTTATCCAGCGGGGGGGCCTACGAGCAGTACTTC. Its translation is CASSLSSGGAYEQYF.

The V and J genes are TRBV4-2 and TRBJ1-5; no definite D call. The ends were cut back, 4 bases at V and 3 bases at J, with 10 bases in the middle. Per germline, CDR1 LGHNA and CDR2 YNFKEQ. The CDR3 has 14 amino acids. CDR3 residues: CASSLDIYNQPQHF. In DNA, the CDR3 is TGTGCCAGCAGCCTCGACATTTACAATCAGCCCCAGCATTTT.

V usage is TRBV7-3 and J usage is TRBJ2-1, with 11 bases fitting TRBD2. The germline gives CDR1 SGHTA, CDR2 FQGTGA. V was clipped by 6 bases and J by 8 bases; unmatched bases: 3. The CDR3 is made up of 13 amino acids. CDR3 loop: CASSLAGGYEQFF. The CDR3, as DNA: TGTGCCAGCAGTCTAGCGGGAGGCTATGAGCAGTTCTTC.

The CDR3 protein is CASSITGAEQYF. CDR3 nucleotide sequence: TGTGCCAGCTCGATTACAGGCGCCGAGCAGTACTTC. The chain joins TRBV18 to TRBJ2-7, with D possibly TRBD1 on 5 matching bases. V lost 6 bases, J lost 6 bases, and 12 bases lay in between. The V gene's germline CDR1 is KGHSH and CDR2 LQKENI. This CDR3 spans 12 amino acids.

The chain has TRBV12-2 and TRBJ2-1; the listed D gene, TRBD2, was not tested against the DNA. TRBV12-2 is a known pseudogene. This CDR3 has 19 amino acids. CDR3 loop: CASRLPMTSGRAVGNEQFF. The CDR3 region has the DNA TGTGCAAGTCGCTTACCCATGACTAGCGGGAGGGCGGTTGGCAATGAGCAGTTCTTC.

V usage is TRBV19 and J usage is TRBJ2-3; D is possibly TRBD2 (5 bases). V lost 6 bases to trimming and J lost 2 bases, with 12 bases between them. Germline CDR1 and CDR2: LNHDA and SQIVND (reference sequence). The CDR3 runs 14 residues. The chain's CDR3 is CASSPGEYTDTQYF. CDR3 sequence (DNA): TGTGCCAGTAGCCCCGGGGAATACACAGATACGCAGTATTTT.

This clone has a single count. Other DNA sequences of this sample code for an identical CDR3. The chain recombines TRBV15 with TRBJ1-2; D uncertain. Germline V gene sequence: CDR1 LNHNV, CDR2 YYDKDF (reference sequence). The CDR3 consists of 14 residues. The V gene lost 0 bases and the J gene lost 2 bases, with 7 bases spanning the gap. CDR3 protein: CATSRDRGNYGYTF. The CDR3, as DNA: TGTGCCACCAGCAGAGATCGCGGGAACTATGGCTACACCTTC.

The chain employs TRBV6-5 and TRBJ1-5; no firm D call. Germline CDR1 is MNHEY and CDR2 is SVGAGI. V was clipped by 5 bases and J by 5 bases, with 13 bases between them. This CDR3 comprises 14 residues. CDR3 coding DNA: TGTGCCAGCAGTCCCCGGGGAACCTATCAGCCCCAGCATTTT. This encodes CASSPRGTYQPQHF.